The T cell receptor (beta chain) described here comes from a study of blood T cells in healthy people across ages. The wider study: Per two T cells, about one barcoded beta molecule was captured through template switching.

A second about 6 to 12 cycle PCR used barcoded and J-beta primers. The authors tagged each cDNA molecule using a template-switch adaptor with 12 random nucleotides. From the 5' RACE reads, TCRdb called clonotypes with MiXCR, one entry per CDR3 protein. The data contain roughly 1.4 million distinct CDR3 sequences, 55% to 75% of them singletons. The clonotype originates from a man younger than 30 in good health. Source material: blood.

The CDR3 nucleotides are TGTGCCAGCAGCCGACTGGTTTCCGAGCAGTTCTTC. Protein: CASSRLVSEQFF. This chain connects TRBV6-6 to TRBJ2-1; D unclear. The CDR3 sequence is 12 residues long. The germline V gene encodes CDR1 MNHNY and CDR2 SVGAGI (reference sequence). Trimming pared 6 bases from V and 10 bases from J, leaving 13 bases between.